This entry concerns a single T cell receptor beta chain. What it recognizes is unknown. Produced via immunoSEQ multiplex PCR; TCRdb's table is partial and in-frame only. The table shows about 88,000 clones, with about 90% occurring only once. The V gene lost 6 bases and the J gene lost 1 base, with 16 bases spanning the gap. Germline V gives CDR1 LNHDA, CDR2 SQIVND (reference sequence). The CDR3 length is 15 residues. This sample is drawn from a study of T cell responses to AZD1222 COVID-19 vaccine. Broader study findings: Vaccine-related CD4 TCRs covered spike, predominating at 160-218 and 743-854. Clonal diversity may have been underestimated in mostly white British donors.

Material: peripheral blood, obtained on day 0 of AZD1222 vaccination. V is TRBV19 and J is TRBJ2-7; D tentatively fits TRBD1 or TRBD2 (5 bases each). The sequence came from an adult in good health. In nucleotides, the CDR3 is TGTGCCAGTAGAAGGGACGGTGGGGGTTCCTACGAGCAGTACTTC. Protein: CASRRDGGGSYEQYF.